Shown below are 22 T cell receptor beta chains from a single sample sequenced in a study of blood T cell repertoires in COVID-19. Produced via immunoSEQ multiplex PCR; TCRdb's table is partial and in-frame only. The profile covers approximately 130,000 clones, with 82% appearing a single time and 9.5% to 13% taken by the ten largest. Source material: peripheral blood. These receptors came from a human donor in a cohort sampled during active COVID-19.

The chain combines TRBV11-2 with TRBJ2-3; TRBD2 aligns across 10 bases. Losses at the gene ends were 0 bases for V and 2 bases for J; bases not matched to a gene: 8. Per the germline V gene, CDR1 is SGHAT and CDR2 is FQNNGV. This CDR3 region has 18 residues. In DNA, the CDR3 is TGTGCCAGCAGCTTAGAGGGTGGAGCGGGGGGGTCCACAGATACGCAGTATTTT. It yields the protein CASSLEGGAGGSTDTQYF. The variable domain in full, completed from reference TRBV11-2 and TRBJ2-3, reads EAGVAQSPRYKIIEKRQSVAFWCNPISGHATLYWYQQILGQGPKLLIQFQNNGVVDDSQLPKDRFSAERLKGVDSTLKIQPAKLEDSAVYLCASSLEGGAGGSTDTQYFGPGTRLTVL.

The J gene is TRBJ1-1, the V gene TRBV5-1, with 9 bases aligning to TRBD1. The CDR3 has 15 residues. V shed 5 bases, J shed 1 base, and the junction held 6 bases outside the gene matches. The germline CDR1 and CDR2 sequences are SGHRS and YFSETQ. The CDR3 loop reads CASSLQGAGNTEAFF. The CDR3, as DNA: TGCGCCAGCAGTTTACAGGGGGCCGGGAACACTGAAGCTTTCTTT.

Many counts were recorded for this clone. V gene TRBV7-2 combines with J gene TRBJ2-7; a weak D match, TRBD1 (6 bases). CDR3 size: 15 residues. The germline gives CDR1 SGHTA, CDR2 FQGNSA. V lost 4 bases and J 5 bases, leaving 18 bases between the germline ends. CDR3 DNA: TGTGCCAGCAGCTCCTCGGGACACCTTACAAACGAGCAGTACTTC. It is translated as CASSSSGHLTNEQYF.

V and J are TRBV18 and TRBJ2-7; 8 bases map to TRBD1. V lost 8 bases, J lost 2 bases, and 2 bases stayed unmatched. Germline values: CDR1 KGHSH, CDR2 LQKENI. The CDR3 loop spans 12 amino acids. The CDR3 coding sequence is TGTGCCAGCCGGGGACAGGCCTACGAGCAGTACTTC. Translation: CASRGQAYEQYF.

This sequence joins TRBV29-1 and TRBJ2-3; weak D call: TRBD2 (7 bases). There are 15 residues in the CDR3. V lost 8 bases and J 6 bases, leaving 24 bases between the germline ends. The V gene's germline CDR1 is SQVTM and CDR2 ANQGSEA. CDR3 in DNA: TGCAGCTCCCTAGGGGGGGCAGATCCCTGGGATACGCAGTATTTT. Its protein product is CSSLGGADPWDTQYF.

V gene TRBV5-5 combines with J gene TRBJ1-6, with TRBD1 matching over 8 bases. In germline, CDR1 is SGHKS, CDR2 YYEKEE (reference sequence). The CDR3 is 16 residues long. Trimming at V came to 3 bases and at J to 10 bases, leaving 12 bases not matched to a gene. The CDR3 here is CASSWETGAQSSPLHF. CDR3 DNA sequence: TGTGCCAGCAGCTGGGAGACAGGGGCTCAGAGCTCACCCCTCCACTTT.

This clone is a singleton in its sample. This sequence joins TRBV5-4 and TRBJ2-1; TRBD2 aligns across 13 bases. Trimming cost V 4 bases and J 8 bases; bases outside gene matches: 9. The germline V gene encodes CDR1 SGHNT and CDR2 YYREEE (reference sequence). This CDR3 has 16 amino acids. CDR3 region: CASSPGTSGVRDEQFF. CDR3 in DNA: TGTGCCAGCAGCCCAGGGACTAGCGGGGTGCGGGATGAGCAGTTCTTC. The whole variable domain, remainder taken from reference TRBV5-4 and TRBJ2-1, is ETGVTQSPTHLIKTRGQQVTLRCSSQSGHNTVSWYQQALGQGPQFIFQYYREEENGRGNFPPRFSGLQFPNYSSELNVNALELDDSALYLCASSPGTSGVRDEQFFGPGTRLTVL.

The V and J genes are TRBV2 and TRBJ1-2; 12 nucleotides line up with TRBD1. From germline, CDR1 is SNHLY and CDR2 FYNNEI. This CDR3 has 14 residues. V dropped 6 bases and J dropped 5; count of bases not matched to a gene: 4. CDR3 region: CASRGTGGGYGYTF. For the CDR3, the DNA is TGTGCCAGCAGGGGGACAGGGGGCGGTTATGGCTACACCTTC.

This chain joins TRBV13 and TRBJ2-3, with D perhaps TRBD2 (7 bases). Germline V lookup: CDR1 PRHDT, CDR2 FYEKMQ (reference sequence). The ends were cut back, 5 bases at V and 0 bases at J, with 18 bases in the middle. The CDR3 is 17 residues long. CDR3 nucleotides: TGTGCCAGCAGCAACCGTCAGGGGAGGGGGAGCACAGATACGCAGTATTTT. This gives the protein CASSNRQGRGSTDTQYF.

V usage is TRBV3-1 (or the pseudogene TRBV3-2) and J usage is TRBJ1-2, with D maybe TRBD1 (5 bases). Germline CDR1 and CDR2: LGHDT and YNNKEL (reference sequence). Between the trimmed V and J ends, which lost 4 bases and 8 bases, there was a span of 11 bases. The CDR3 loop spans 12 amino acids. For the CDR3, the DNA is TGTGCCAGCAGCCCGCAAGGGGTCGGCTACACCTTC. Its translation is CASSPQGVGYTF.

This clone has only one observation. The chain joins TRBV28 to TRBJ2-2; 7 bases are a match to TRBD2. The germline gives CDR1 MDHEN, CDR2 SYDVKM. V dropped 7 bases and J dropped 6; count of bases not matched to a gene: 14. The length of the CDR3 is 16 residues. The CDR3 spells CASNLVGGGTPGELFF. CDR3 nucleotide sequence: TGTGCCAGCAACCTAGTTGGGGGGGGAACACCCGGGGAGCTGTTTTTT.

This chain links TRBV28 with TRBJ2-7; perhaps TRBD2 as D (7 bases). Trimming removed 3 bases from V and 2 bases from J, with 14 bases in between. Germline V gene lookup returns CDR1 MDHEN and CDR2 SYDVKM. CDR3 length: 15 amino acids. Here the CDR3 DNA reads TGTGCCAGCAGTTTGGGAGGGGGATCGCCCTACGAGCAGTACTTC. Protein: CASSLGGGSPYEQYF.

A single count supports this clone. The chain employs TRBV12-3 or TRBV12-4 and TRBJ1-2; D is undetermined. The CDR3 has 11 residues. V lost 5 bases, J lost 8 bases, and 9 bases lay in between. The CDR3 DNA reads TGTGCCAGCAGTGGAGGGATGGGCTACACCTTC. Its protein product is CASSGGMGYTF.

This chain uses TRBV19 with TRBJ2-3; 7 positions match TRBD1. Germline V CDR1 and CDR2: LNHDA, SQIVND (reference sequence). The trim removed 10 bases at V and 2 bases at J, leaving 9 bases unmatched. This CDR3 comprises 14 residues. CDR3: CATRLGQTTDTQYF. CDR3 DNA: TGTGCCACCAGACTGGGACAGACCACAGATACGCAGTATTTT.

This chain uses TRBV3-1 (or the pseudogene TRBV3-2) with TRBJ2-3, with 15 bases fitting TRBD2. Germline V gene lookup returns CDR1 LGHDT and CDR2 YNNKEL (reference sequence). The CDR3 is 17 amino acids. With V trimmed by 4 bases and J by 5 bases, 7 bases remained unmatched. CDR3 DNA: TGTGCCAGCAGCCCGGGACTAGCGGGGGGACGGCGAGATACGCAGTATTTT. Protein product: CASSPGLAGGRRDTQYF.

As regards this clone: One end of the junction fails to match germline, which may point to a read error. The V gene is TRBV7-7, the J gene TRBJ1-1, with TRBD1 identical over 7 bases. The V gene's germline CDR1 is SSHAT and CDR2 FNYEAQ (reference sequence). This CDR3 spans 14 amino acids. In DNA form, the CDR3 reads TGTGCTAGCAGCCTCCGGGACAGGAACACTGAAGCTTTCTTT. This gives the protein CASSLRDRNTEAFF.

This CDR3 is CASSQGGTASEAFF. DNA for the CDR3: TGTGCCAGCAGCCAAGGGGGGACAGCCTCCGAAGCTTTCTTT. The chain couples TRBV3-1 (or the pseudogene TRBV3-2) to TRBJ1-1; 7 bases are shared with TRBD1. The CDR3 length is 14 residues. Germline lookup yields CDR1 LGHDT and CDR2 YNNKEL (reference sequence). Trimming removed 1 base from V and 8 bases from J; junction bases left unmatched: 7.

This chain connects TRBV28 to TRBJ2-7, with D uncertain. Looked up from germline, CDR1 is MDHEN and CDR2 is SYDVKM. CDR3 length: 17 residues. Trimming left V 2 bases short and J 0 bases short, with 17 bases between. The CDR3 here is CASSLIPASLSSYEQYF. In DNA, the CDR3 is TGTGCCAGCAGTTTAATACCCGCCTCTCTAAGCTCCTACGAGCAGTACTTC.

V and J are TRBV6-5 and TRBJ2-2, with a tentative D call TRBD2 (5 bases). Germline-derived CDR1 and CDR2 are MNHEY and SVGAGI. CDR3 length equals 15 residues. The V end lost 6 bases, the J end lost 4 bases, and 15 bases lay between the germline ends. CDR3 DNA: TGTGCCAGCAGCGGGGTGGCAGGTAGCACCGGGGAGCTGTTTTTT. Its translation is CASSGVAGSTGELFF.

V usage is TRBV5-8 and J usage is TRBJ1-2; D gene ambiguous. Germline V lookup: CDR1 SGHTS, CDR2 YDEGEE. Trimming pared 0 bases from V and 3 bases from J, leaving 9 bases between. The CDR3 consists of 14 residues. The CDR3 reads CASSLGLGDYGYTF. In DNA, the CDR3 is TGTGCCAGCAGCTTGGGACTAGGAGACTATGGCTACACCTTC.

V and J are TRBV5-5 and TRBJ2-1, with 9 bases that match TRBD1. Germline V gene lookup returns CDR1 SGHKS and CDR2 YYEKEE (reference sequence). CDR3 size: 15 residues. The trim removed 1 base at V and 3 bases at J, leaving 2 bases unmatched. This CDR3 is CASSLRQGVYNEQFF. CDR3 nucleotides: TGTGCCAGCAGCTTGAGACAGGGGGTCTACAATGAGCAGTTCTTC. Combining the CDR3 with reference TRBV5-5 and TRBJ2-1 gives the whole variable domain DAGVTQSPTHLIKTRGQQVTLRCSPISGHKSVSWYQQVLGQGPQFIFQYYEKEERGRGNFPDRFSARQFPNYSSELNVNALLLGDSALYLCASSLRQGVYNEQFFGPGTRLTVL.

The V gene is TRBV2, the J gene TRBJ2-6, with D maybe TRBD2 (7 bases). Trimming removed 7 bases at V and 0 bases at J, with 19 bases between. This CDR3 has 18 residues. The germline CDR1 and CDR2 sequences are SNHLY and FYNNEI. In DNA, the CDR3 is TGTGCCAGCACGGGGGCCCTGCGGGGGAGCTCTGGGGCCAACGTCCTGACTTTC. Amino acids: CASTGALRGSSGANVLTF.